These 9 T cell receptor beta chains were sequenced from one sample in a study of vaccination effects on CD4 cells after COVID-19. This table comes from immunoSEQ multiplex PCR, and its TCRdb copy is limited to in-frame clones, with some not included. In the table there are about 24,000 clones, more than 65% of which are singletons. These receptors have no identified antigens. Antigen-specific CD4+ T cells were first expanded with viral peptide pools by the ViraFEST assay and only then sequenced. Isolating CD4+ T cells followed less than 11 days of culture. As their vaccination, participants received two doses of either BNT162b2 or mRNA-1273. Sequencing used CD4+ T cells from PBMCs cultured with SARS-CoV-2 spike peptides, obtained after COVID-19 vaccination. These receptors were taken from a human donor who received a COVID-19 vaccine.

The J gene is TRBJ1-6, the V gene TRBV21-1; TRBD1, the table's D call, lacks a check against the DNA. TRBV21-1 is recorded as a pseudogene. This CDR3 region has 15 residues. The CDR3 loop reads CASSDGDRGGSPLHF. Written as DNA, the CDR3 is TGTGCCAGCAGCGACGGGGACAGGGGGGGTTCACCCCTCCACTTT.

The rearrangement links TRBV27 to TRBJ1-1, with TRBD1 identical over 11 bases. With V trimmed by 1 base and J by 7 bases, 8 bases remained unmatched. CDR1 is MNHEY, CDR2 SMNVEV, per germline (reference sequence). The CDR3 has 16 residues. The DNA for the CDR3 is TGTGCCAGCAGTTTATATGGACAGGGGGCATCAAGTGAAGCTTTCTTT. Translating it yields CASSLYGQGASSEAFF.

J is TRBJ2-1 and V is TRBV9, with TRBD1 matching over 7 bases. Germline trimming cut 3 bases from V and 5 bases from J; bases unmatched to any gene: 11. The CDR3 contains 16 residues. From germline, CDR1 is SGDLS and CDR2 YYNGEE. The CDR3 bases are TGTGCCAGCAGCGGACCGGGACAGTCGTATCACAATGAGCAGTTCTTC. Protein: CASSGPGQSYHNEQFF. The full variable domain, rest sourced from reference TRBV9 and TRBJ2-1, is DSGVTQTPKHLITATGQRVTLRCSPRSGDLSVYWYQQSLDQGLQFLIQYYNGEERAKGNILERFSAQQFPDLHSELNLSSLELGDSALYFCASSGPGQSYHNEQFFGPGTRLTVL.

This clone was detected a few times. This chain connects TRBV27 to TRBJ2-2, with TRBD1 matching over 10 bases. J lost 5 bases, V lost 2 bases, and 5 bases had no gene match. The CDR3 is 16 residues long. Germline CDR1 is MNHEY and CDR2 is SMNVEV (reference sequence). The CDR3 region has the DNA TGTGCCAGCAGTTTAATCGGGACAGGGGAAACCGGGGAGCTGTTTTTT. It specifies CASSLIGTGETGELFF.

V usage is TRBV12-3 or TRBV12-4 and J usage is TRBJ2-2, with D perhaps assigned TRBD1 or TRBD2 (5 bases each). The CDR3 covers 13 residues. The V end lost 3 bases, the J end lost 4 bases, and 6 bases lay between the germline ends. The DNA of the CDR3 is TGTGCCAGCAGTTTCGGGGCCACCGGGGAGCTGTTTTTT. Its translation is CASSFGATGELFF.

This clone was seen just once. The V call is TRBV6-5, the J call TRBJ2-7, with 7 bases fitting TRBD1. CDR1 MNHEY and CDR2 SVGAGI come from the germline V gene. This CDR3 has 13 amino acids. Trimming removed 7 bases from V and 3 bases from J; junction bases left unmatched: 6. The DNA of the CDR3 is TGTGCCAGCACTTGGGACAGACGCTACGAGCAGTACTTC. Translated: CASTWDRRYEQYF.

The V call is TRBV10-3, the J call TRBJ1-2; possibly TRBD1 for D (5 bases). Germline V gene lookup returns CDR1 ENHRY and CDR2 SYGVKD. The V gene lost 6 bases and the J gene lost 6 bases, with 14 bases spanning the gap. The CDR3 has 13 residues. CDR3 amino acids: CAISTDSKHGYTF. CDR3 bases: TGTGCCATCAGCACTGACAGTAAACATGGCTACACCTTC.

The chain joins TRBV7-9 to TRBJ1-1, with D maybe TRBD1 (6 bases). The V and J ends lost 1 base and 0 bases respectively, with 21 bases between them. The CDR3 length is 19 residues. The germline V gene encodes CDR1 SEHNR and CDR2 FQNEAQ (reference sequence). The CDR3 DNA reads as TGTGCCAGCAGCTTAGTTAGACCCGGCAGGGGCAAATTGAACACTGAAGCTTTCTTT. This gives the protein CASSLVRPGRGKLNTEAFF. Based on the CDR3 plus reference TRBV7-9 and TRBJ1-1, the full variable domain is DTGVSQNPRHKITKRGQNVTFRCDPISEHNRLYWYRQTLGQGPEFLTYFQNEAQLEKSRLLSDRFSAERPKGSFSTLEIQRTEQGDSAMYLCASSLVRPGRGKLNTEAFFGQGTRLTVV.

V usage is TRBV15 and J usage is TRBJ1-3, with D unclear. There are 15 residues in the CDR3. The germline V gene has CDR1 LNHNV and CDR2 YYDKDF (reference sequence). The germline V and J ends were trimmed by 5 bases and 4 bases, with 15 bases remaining between them. This chain's CDR3 is CATSVERHPGNTIYF. Here the CDR3 DNA reads TGTGCCACCAGCGTCGAGCGACATCCCGGAAACACCATATATTTT.